This T cell receptor (beta chain) is drawn from a study of technical replicates of blood from several donors. Germline V gene sequence: CDR1 MDHEN, CDR2 SYDVKM. The CDR3 sequence is 14 residues long. Trimming took 8 bases from V and 3 from J, leaving 16 bases between them. This clone was detected only once. Sequenced by immunoSEQ multiplex PCR; TCRdb stores in-frame clones only, minus some. Among tens of thousands of clones listed, roughly 91% were seen once. The receptor's source is a human donor in good health. Sequenced: T cells isolated from PBMCs. The chain carries TRBV28 and TRBJ1-1, with a weak D call TRBD1 (6 bases). CDR3 bases: TGTGCCAGCGGCCGACAGGTACGAGACACTGAAGCTTTCTTT. Translating it yields CASGRQVRDTEAFF.